This T cell receptor (beta chain) comes out of a study of T cells in Graves' hyperthyroidism and ophthalmopathy. Overall study findings and caveats: From stable hyperthyroidism, ophthalmopathy was separated by a 13 V-J model.

The CDR3 totals 15 residues. The V end lost 6 bases, the J end lost 5 bases, and 20 bases lay between the germline ends. CDR1 is MGHDK and CDR2 is SYGVNS in the germline V gene. In the case of this clonotype: Antigen: not known.

Researchers took RNA transcripts and amplified the TCR beta CDR3 regions from them. Using the HTBI primer set, a first-round RT-PCR was run on the TCR CDR3. TCRdb ran MiXCR on the multiplex PCR reads and lists one entry per CDR3 protein. The profile shows approximately 360,000 distinct CDR3 sequences, 15% to 18% of them singletons. The V call is TRBV25-1, the J call TRBJ2-7; D may correspond to TRBD1 or TRBD2 (5 bases each). Sequencing used blood. This TCR was recovered from a woman between 18 and 30 years old with Graves' hyperthyroidism that later progressed to Graves' ophthalmopathy. The CDR3, as DNA: TGTGCCAGCAGAGATAGGGGACCCAGTAGGAACGAGCAGTACTTC. This encodes CASRDRGPSRNEQYF.